The next 7 T cell receptor beta chains were all read from a single sample in a study of cytomegalovirus exposure and HLA in healthy donors. PCR involved 60 Vbeta and 13 Jbeta primers. Measured with immunoSEQ multiplex PCR; TCRdb has only the in-frame clones, and not every one. The sample shows 100,000 to 150,000 clones, over 80% of them seen only once. Sample: PBMCs. All receptors derive from a man younger than 35 in good health and CMV-seropositive.

Note on this clone: A junction end diverges from the germline sequence, so it may reflect a read error. The rearrangement links TRBV18 to TRBJ1-1; tentative D call: TRBD1 (5 bases). This CDR3 is 14 amino acids long. CDR1 KGHSH and CDR2 LQKENI come from the germline V gene. CDR3 bases: TGTGCCAGCTCCCCGGGGGAGACGAACGCTGAAGCTTTCTTT. Translating it yields CASSPGETNAEAFF.

The rearrangement links TRBV27 to TRBJ2-3, with 12 positions matching TRBD2. Trimming removed 1 base from V and 4 bases from J; junction bases left unmatched: 3. CDR1 and CDR2 from the germline V gene are MNHEY and SMNVEV (reference sequence). This CDR3 is built from 16 residues. The CDR3 DNA follows: TGTGCCAGCAGTTTATTAGCTAGCGGGGGGGCAGATACGCAGTATTTT. Translation gives CASSLLASGGADTQYF.

The chain couples TRBV5-1 to TRBJ2-5, with D uncertain. With 1 base removed from V and 1 base from J, the gap between germline ends came to 5 bases. Germline V gene lookup returns CDR1 SGHRS and CDR2 YFSETQ. The CDR3 contains 13 residues. CDR3 residues: CASSLTTQETQYF. The CDR3 DNA is TGCGCCAGCAGCTTGACAACCCAAGAGACCCAGTACTTC. Complete variable domain (other parts from reference TRBV5-1 and TRBJ2-5): KAGVTQTPRYLIKTRGQQVTLSCSPISGHRSVSWYQQTPGQGLQFLFEYFSETQRNKGNFPGRFSGRQFSNSRSEMNVSTLELGDSALYLCASSLTTQETQYFGPGTRLLVL.

This rearrangement joins TRBV6-5 to TRBJ1-2; D call uncertain. V shed 2 bases and J shed 0 bases, with 7 bases lying between them. The CDR3 is 14 residues long. Germline V CDR1 and CDR2: MNHEY, SVGAGI. The CDR3 region has the DNA TGTGCCAGCAGTTACAGAGTTCCTAACTATGGCTACACCTTC. Its protein is CASSYRVPNYGYTF.

V usage is TRBV19 and J usage is TRBJ1-2, with a tentative D call TRBD1 (5 bases). With 5 bases removed from V and 7 bases from J, the gap between germline ends came to 14 bases. The CDR3 consists of 13 residues. CDR1 LNHDA and CDR2 SQIVND come from the germline V gene (reference sequence). This CDR3 is CASSGRGTGGYTF. CDR3 DNA sequence: TGTGCCAGTAGTGGTCGGGGGACTGGTGGCTACACCTTC.

The chain links TRBV20-1 to TRBJ2-1; no clear D. This CDR3 is 11 amino acids long. With 2 bases removed from V and 8 bases from J, the gap between germline ends came to 7 bases. The germline gives CDR1 DFQATT, CDR2 SNEGSKA (reference sequence). CDR3 protein: CSARLGDEQFF. CDR3 sequence (DNA): TGCAGTGCTAGACTCGGAGATGAGCAGTTCTTC.

V usage is TRBV13 and J usage is TRBJ2-2, with 11 bases aligning to TRBD1. J lost 4 bases, V lost 5 bases, and 3 bases had no gene match. The CDR3 spans 15 residues. Germline CDR1 reads PRHDT; CDR2 reads FYEKMQ (reference sequence). CDR3 protein: CASSAGTGGTGELFF. CDR3 nucleotides: TGTGCCAGCAGCGCCGGGACAGGGGGCACCGGGGAGCTGTTTTTT.